The entry that follows covers one T cell receptor beta chain sequence. What it binds is unknown. The data stem from a study of CD8+ T cells in alopecia areata. The investigators collected lesional scalp punch biopsies and peripheral blood from alopecia areata patients. T lymphocytes (CD4+ and CD8+) were sorted from PBMCs. Following RNA extraction, reverse transcription yielded cDNA that acted as the sequencing template. The protocol was immunoSEQ multiplex PCR, while the TCRdb copy is restricted to in-frame clones and leaves out a portion. The sample shows some 82,000 clones, roughly 51% of them seen only once. The CDR3 consists of 14 residues. Trimming took off 5 bases at V and 1 base at J, with 12 bases between the two ends. Germline loops: CDR1 MNHEY, CDR2 SMNVEV (reference sequence). Study-wide findings and caveats: Normal skin contains resident alphabeta T cells, and these are also sequenced in scalp samples. The study found TCR sharing across patients less clear than in mice, possibly for HLA reasons.

The TCR comes from a human donor with alopecia areata. What was sequenced was NKG2D-high CD8+ T cells sorted from blood. The rearrangement uses TRBV27 and TRBJ2-7, with D perhaps matching TRBD1 (6 bases). CDR3 in amino acids: CASSGDNESYEQYF. As DNA, the CDR3 is TGTGCCAGCAGTGGGGACAACGAGTCCTACGAGCAGTACTTC.